This TCR beta chain was captured by sequencing in a study of cytomegalovirus exposure and HLA in healthy donors. V was trimmed by 1 base and J by 7 bases, leaving 7 bases between them. The CDR3 runs to 12 residues. From germline, CDR1 is SQVTM and CDR2 ANQGSEA. PCR involved 60 Vbeta and 13 Jbeta primers. TCRdb keeps only in-frame clones here, not all; method: immunoSEQ multiplex PCR. The table for this sample gives around 76,000 clones. General study findings and limits: There were some V segments, including TRBV6-2 and TRBV6-3, excluded as indistinguishable. Most TCR sequences were seen very rarely across donors, but some public TCRs occurred in many.

With regard to this clone: The antigen is not known.

This chain connects TRBV29-1 to TRBJ2-2; D not certain. Sequenced sample: PBMCs. The TCR comes from a boy younger than 18 in good health and CMV-seronegative. The CDR3 reads CSVEGTGGELFF. The CDR3 coding sequence is TGCAGCGTTGAAGGTACGGGCGGGGAGCTGTTTTTT.